This entry is about one T cell receptor beta chain. What it binds is unknown. These data are taken from a study of OX40 agonist ivuxolimab in advanced cancers. Study-level background: Ivuxolimab, an antibody that agonizes OX40 (CD134), was administered to the patients.

Data came from immunoSEQ multiplex PCR; TCRdb stores just in-frame clones and leaves some out. This table holds fewer than 80,000 clones, 85% found once. Collection of blood occurred at baseline, at cycle 4 day 1, and at cycle 7 day 1. Notes on the study in general: What antigens the expanded peripheral T cells recognized was never established.

The sample consisted of CD4+ or CD8+ T cells sorted from blood, taken in a trial of the OX40 agonist ivuxolimab. The sequence was collected from an adult with an advanced solid tumor such as melanoma, head and neck, liver or kidney cancer.

The CDR3 is CASSTATNEKLFF. The CDR3 nucleotides read TGTGCCAGCTCGACTGCAACTAATGAAAAACTGTTTTTT. The V and J genes are TRBV18 and TRBJ1-4; D gene ambiguous. V shed 6 bases and J shed 0 bases, with 5 bases lying between them. The length of the CDR3 is 13 residues. Germline V gene data show CDR1 as KGHSH and CDR2 as LQKENI.